A single sample is the source of the 16 T cell receptor beta chains below, sequenced in a study of chemoradiotherapy in HPV16-positive cancers. The data were produced by immunoSEQ multiplex PCR, yet TCRdb's version contains in-frame clones alone and is incomplete. The sample yields fewer than 40,000 clones, 92% seen once. The sequences come from blood, collected from a patient who underwent chemoradiotherapy. Receptors originate from a human donor with HPV-associated anogenital cancer.

The chain joins TRBV7-9 to TRBJ1-1; D is uncertain. Trimming left V 5 bases short and J 9 bases short, with 10 bases between. The CDR3 spans 11 residues. Germline V gene lookup returns CDR1 SEHNR and CDR2 FQNEAQ (reference sequence). The DNA for the CDR3 is TGTGCCAGCAGCGTGGCCAGGAAAGCTTTCTTT. Protein product: CASSVARKAFF.

This clone was seen only once. J is TRBJ2-6 and V is TRBV27, with a weak D call TRBD1 (6 bases). Trimming shortened V by 7 bases and J by 4 bases, and 14 bases separated the two germline ends. Germline values: CDR1 MNHEY, CDR2 SMNVEV (reference sequence). The CDR3 is 15 residues long. The CDR3 DNA sequence: TGTGCCAGCACCCTAACAGGGCACGGGGCCAACGTCCTGACTTTC. Translating it yields CASTLTGHGANVLTF.

The V call is TRBV25-1, the J call TRBJ1-1; possible D gene TRBD1, 6 bases. Germline V lookup: CDR1 MGHDK, CDR2 SYGVNS. CDR3 size: 15 residues. Trimming took off 3 bases at V and 7 bases at J, with 18 bases between the two ends. The CDR3 protein is CASSDLTQLDSEAFF. CDR3 nucleotide sequence: TGTGCCAGCAGTGACCTTACCCAACTGGACAGTGAAGCTTTCTTT. Supplemented by reference TRBV25-1 and TRBJ1-1, the full variable domain reads EADIYQTPRYLVIGTGKKITLECSQTMGHDKMYWYQQDPGMELHLIHYSYGVNSTEKGDLSSESTVSRIRTEHFPLTLESARPSHTSQYLCASSDLTQLDSEAFFGQGTRLTVV.

The genes are TRBV7-9 and TRBJ2-4; a possible D gene is TRBD2 (5 bases). Trimming stripped 3 bases from V and 1 base from J, with 13 bases between. The CDR3 contains 16 residues. Germline values: CDR1 SEHNR, CDR2 FQNEAQ (reference sequence). The CDR3: CASSLPGSRAKNIQYF. CDR3 nucleotides: TGTGCCAGCAGCTTGCCGGGGAGTCGTGCCAAAAACATTCAGTACTTC. Looking up the rest from reference TRBV7-9 and TRBJ2-4 gives the full variable domain: DTGVSQNPRHKITKRGQNVTFRCDPISEHNRLYWYRQTLGQGPEFLTYFQNEAQLEKSRLLSDRFSAERPKGSFSTLEIQRTEQGDSAMYLCASSLPGSRAKNIQYFGAGTRLSVL.

The chain employs TRBV5-4 and TRBJ2-2; D gene unclear. The CDR3 runs 14 residues. In germline, CDR1 is SGHNT, CDR2 YYREEE (reference sequence). V dropped 2 bases and J dropped 4 bases, with 9 bases sitting between them. The CDR3 here is CASSLFGSTGELFF. DNA of the CDR3: TGTGCCAGCAGCTTATTTGGGTCCACCGGGGAGCTGTTTTTT.

This chain connects TRBV6-6 to TRBJ1-1; D is ambiguous. With 4 bases removed from V and 7 bases from J, the gap between germline ends came to 10 bases. From germline, CDR1 is MNHNY and CDR2 SVGAGI (reference sequence). The CDR3 runs to 12 residues. The CDR3 DNA sequence: TGTGCCAGCAGTTCCACCCGCAGTGAAGCTTTCTTT. Protein product: CASSSTRSEAFF.

The chain has TRBV5-1 and TRBJ2-1; unclear D gene. The V end lost 5 bases, the J end lost 10 bases, and 13 bases lay between the germline ends. The CDR3 loop spans 12 amino acids. CDR1 SGHRS and CDR2 YFSETQ come from the germline V gene. The CDR3 loop reads CASSPDSTEQFF. The CDR3 DNA sequence: TGCGCCAGCAGTCCCGACTCAACAGAGCAGTTCTTC.

The gene calls are TRBV7-6 and TRBJ2-1; 9 bases map to TRBD2. The CDR3 runs 15 residues. V lost 5 bases to trimming and J lost 2 bases; unmatched junction nucleotides: 4. Germline CDR1 SGHVS, CDR2 FNYEAQ. In DNA form, the CDR3 reads TGTGCCAGCAGCCCGGGACTAGCCACCTACAATGAGCAGTTCTTC. This translates into CASSPGLATYNEQFF.

This sequence joins TRBV6-1 and TRBJ2-2; the D is unclear. With 1 base removed from V and 7 bases from J, the gap between germline ends came to 4 bases. The CDR3 has 12 amino acids. CDR1 is MNHNS, CDR2 SASEGT, per germline. DNA for the CDR3: TGTGCCAGCAGTGAAGGCCTCGGGGAGCTGTTTTTT. This encodes CASSEGLGELFF.

CDR3 residues: CASSAGVGGTNQPQHF. For the CDR3, the DNA is TGTGCCAGCAGCGCTGGGGTAGGGGGCACGAATCAGCCCCAGCATTTT. The V call is TRBV9, the J call TRBJ1-5, with TRBD1 matching 7 bases. The CDR3 consists of 16 residues. With V trimmed by 3 bases and J by 4 bases, 10 bases remained unmatched. The V gene's germline CDR1 is SGDLS and CDR2 YYNGEE.

This chain links TRBV7-9 with TRBJ2-7; 7 bases line up with TRBD1. The V gene end was trimmed by 4 bases and the J gene end by 2 bases; junction bases not matched to a gene: 2. This CDR3 has 13 residues. The germline V gene has CDR1 SEHNR and CDR2 FQNEAQ (reference sequence). CDR3 residues: CASSSTGTYEQYF. CDR3 bases: TGTGCCAGCAGCTCGACAGGGACCTACGAGCAGTACTTC.

The chain employs TRBV7-9 and TRBJ1-1; 8 bases fit TRBD1. V trimming: 5 bases; J trimming: 6 bases; junction bases outside the gene matches: 5. The CDR3 is made up of 13 amino acids. The V gene's germline CDR1 is SEHNR and CDR2 FQNEAQ (reference sequence). The CDR3 nucleotides are TGTGCCAGCAGCAAAGACAGGGGTCCTGAAGCTTTCTTT. Amino acids: CASSKDRGPEAFF.

The V and J genes are TRBV11-3 and TRBJ2-1; TRBD2 matches at 14 bases. The CDR3 length is 14 residues. J was trimmed by 15 bases and V by 5 bases; bases with no gene match: 9. Per the germline V gene, CDR1 is SGHNT and CDR2 is YENEEA. In DNA form, the CDR3 reads TGTGCCAGCAGCCCACGGACTAGCGGGGGGATTCGGTTCTTC. Translating it yields CASSPRTSGGIRFF.

The chain couples TRBV7-9 to TRBJ2-3; 7 nucleotides match TRBD1. The germline CDR1 and CDR2 sequences are SEHNR and FQNEAQ (reference sequence). This CDR3 has 15 amino acids. Trimming at V came to 5 bases and at J to 6 bases, leaving 11 bases not matched to a gene. CDR3 coding DNA: TGTGCCAGCAGCACCAGAGACAGGGTTCGCGATACGCAGTATTTT. Translating it yields CASSTRDRVRDTQYF.

The chain couples TRBV9 to TRBJ2-7; no clear D. V was pared by 4 bases and J by 6 bases, with 17 bases between. Per the germline V gene, CDR1 is SGDLS and CDR2 is YYNGEE. This CDR3 spans 14 amino acids. The CDR3 is CASSPQARPGEQYF. Here the CDR3 DNA reads TGTGCCAGCAGCCCCCAGGCCAGACCCGGCGAGCAGTACTTC.

The V and J genes are TRBV7-2 and TRBJ2-7; D ambiguous. The V gene lost 4 bases and the J gene lost 1 base, with 5 bases spanning the gap. CDR1 is SGHTA, CDR2 FQGNSA, per germline. This CDR3 is built from 12 residues. The CDR3 nucleotides read TGTGCCAGCAGCTCCTGGTCCTACGAGCAGTACTTC. Protein product: CASSSWSYEQYF.